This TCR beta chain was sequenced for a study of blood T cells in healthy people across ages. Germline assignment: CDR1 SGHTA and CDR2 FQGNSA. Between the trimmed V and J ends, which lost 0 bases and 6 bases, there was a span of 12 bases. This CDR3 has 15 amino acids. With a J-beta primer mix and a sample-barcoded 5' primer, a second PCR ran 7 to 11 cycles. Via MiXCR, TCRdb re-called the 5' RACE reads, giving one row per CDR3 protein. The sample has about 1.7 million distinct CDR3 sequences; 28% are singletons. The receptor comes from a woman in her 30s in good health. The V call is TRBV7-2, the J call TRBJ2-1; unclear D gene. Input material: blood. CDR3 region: CASSLAAPNANEQFF. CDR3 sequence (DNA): TGTGCCAGCAGCTTAGCGGCCCCTAACGCCAATGAGCAGTTCTTC.